Described below is a single T cell receptor (beta chain) sequence and its context. Its antigen is not yet known. Per-base qualities were not stored, and no clone one base away is much larger. The sample comes from a study of cytomegalovirus exposure and HLA in healthy donors (dated by TCRdb to the late 2010s). Regarding the complete study: In an earlier analysis of approximately 640 of the donors, approximately 300 Gb of sequence data and some 100 million unique TCR beta sequences from 150 million to 200 million T cells were reported. An early release that covered 640 HLA-typed donors contained about 300 gigabases of sequencing data and 70 million to 100 million unique TCR sequences. The genetic ancestry cluster associated with self-reported Caucasian donors included around four fifths of the 300 to 400 genotyped donors. The study was designed to test whether signatures of past pathogen exposure could be identified by cataloging public T cell receptors. The study profiled the T cell repertoires of about 640 subjects by immunosequencing and related them to cytomegalovirus serostatus. Along with the roughly 670-subject first cohort, a separate validation cohort of some 130 different subjects was used. The study combined high-throughput TCR immunosequencing, statistical association of individual TCRs with disease status, and machine learning to predict cytomegalovirus infection status. A later analysis re-analyzed previously published TCR beta repertoires from 650 to 800 donors and added high-resolution HLA genotyping to study TCR occurrence patterns. In the later analysis, no new phenotypic data were used to find candidate immune exposures; instead, reliance was placed on TCR beta sequences and their occurrence across donors. To decide whether each TCR beta V gene segment behaved as functional or pseudogenic, an earlier analysis of approximately 620 of the donors relied on high-throughput TCR beta sequencing. Alongside the repertoire data, information on donor age, sex, ethnicity and CMV serostatus was compiled. Genome-wide SNP genotypes for about 55% of the roughly 670 donors were used in a later genetic analysis, which treated that subset as a discovery cohort. All discovery cohort repertoires had been generated using a single sequencing platform. Both class I and class II loci were covered by HLA typing, at four-digit resolution. The number of donors typed differed by locus, with 629-630 for A, B, C, DRB1 and DQB1, around 500 for DQA1, over 600 for DPA1, and some 440 for DPB1. Four to six DR-DQ haplotypes were handled as single units for association and clustering, since linkage in the cohort was strong. Across some 400 genotyped donors of the cohort, an average of about 200,000 unique TCR beta nucleotide sequences per donor were sequenced, and roughly 18% of those sequences were non-productive. Points the paper makes about the study in general: In a later genetic analysis, a missense DCLRE1C variant was associated with V-gene and J-gene trimming of TCR beta chains, and the association was replicated in an independent cohort. In a later analysis, most CMV-associated TCR beta chains were found to appear HLA-restricted, with HLA associations seemingly driven largely by CMV exposure. A later genetic analysis reported fewer N-insertions in productive TCRs among donors in an Asian-associated ancestry cluster than the roughly 620-donor mean. In vitro tests confirmed that a few of the cytomegalovirus-associated TCR beta chains recognize cytomegalovirus antigens. The only immune exposure information available for the cohort was CMV serostatus. The presence/absence analyses assumed that sequencing depth was roughly uniform across donors, and that assumption may not be true. Over 15 rarely observed V segments, including chromosome 9 orphons, were excluded from the earlier analysis of about 600 of the donors because counts were too low. Correlated functional status among segregating V segments might be attributable to linkage disequilibrium, but an unknown experimental factor could not be ruled out. The authors suggested that the approach could potentially be generalized to other disease states and immunological phenotypes. The classifier was reported to diagnose cytomegalovirus status with high specificity and sensitivity in both the original cohort and the validation cohort. Because the 87-base-pair reads could not distinguish some IMGT-functional V segments, including TRBV6-2 and TRBV6-3, those segments were excluded. Strong co-occurrence of HLA alleles, especially DR and DQ, made assigning TCR associations to individual alleles difficult. At a false discovery rate of 0.05, a later analysis linked approximately 18,000 TCR beta sequences to specific HLA alleles. Only TCR beta chains were sequenced in this cohort, and the absence of alpha or paired-chain data limited detectable features. Because HLA typing was unavailable for some donors at each locus, only the typed subset was used in association tests. A total of roughly 160 TCR beta chains were listed by the study as associated with cytomegalovirus. A later analysis found that TCR association rates varied across HLA loci, with DRB1 alleles showing the most associated TCRs and HLA-C alleles the fewest. In an earlier analysis of approximately 590 of the donors, most TCR beta V segments appeared in productive rearrangements about 87% or about 30% of the time, broadly matching IMGT annotations. Compared with equally common non-associated chains, HLA-associated TCR beta chains in a later analysis were more clonally expanded and had lower generation probabilities. A further reported finding was that TCR beta sequences accurately predicted the HLA-A and HLA-B alleles for most subjects in the first cohort. Several of the top co-occurrence clusters appeared to be linked to parvovirus B19, influenza, CMV and Epstein-Barr virus, according to a later analysis. The sequencing pipeline was judged likely to have produced a cluster of highly shared sequence variants as a technical artifact. While some public TCRs were present in many individuals, most TCR sequences turned up only very rarely across donors.

The cysteine opens and the phenylalanine closes a CDR3 of 14 amino acids. Of the read, only the CDR3 DNA is kept; its 42 bases are in frame from base 1. CDR1 is given as MNHEY and CDR2 as SVGAGI, both from the germline V gene. The junction shows trimming of 6 bases on V and 4 bases on J, and the gene matches do not reach 7 bases of it. The library was generated by the immunoSEQ multiplex PCR assay. The multiplex PCR relied on a mix of 60 forward primers for TCR Vbeta segments and 13 reverse primers for TCR Jbeta segments. A multiplex PCR assay on genomic DNA amplified the CDR3 region of rearranged TCR beta genes. On the Illumina HiSeq System, the amplified TCR beta libraries were sequenced as 87-base-pair reads. Turning to the authors' computational methods: A later analysis tallied tens of millions of unique TCR beta chains across the 700 or so repertoires, and some 10 million of those chains were shared by two or more donors. To remove PCR and sequencing errors, raw reads were error-corrected and collapsed into unique sequences using a nearest-neighbor algorithm that merged closely related sequences. To assign V, D and J gene segments, CDR3 sequences were aligned to IMGT reference sequences. For a sequence to be retained, at least a six-nucleotide match to both a V gene segment and a J gene segment was required. Rearrangements were called productive when the CDR3 lacked stop codons and stayed in frame with V and J; all others were non-productive. CDR3 was defined by IMGT convention, running from the second conserved V-encoded cysteine to the conserved J-encoded phenylalanine. The earlier analysis of 500 to 600 of the donors excluded sequences that lacked an unambiguous match to a single V gene segment. An earlier analysis of several hundred of the donors called V segments functional above 56.7% productive rearrangements and segregating when the between-donor standard deviation exceeded 5%. A statistical classification framework was built for diagnosing cytomegalovirus status from the catalog of TCR beta chain sequences. A later analysis assigned V and J genes by comparing TCR nucleotide sequences with IMGT/GENE-DB human TR gene sequences. In a later analysis, CDR3 sequences and most-parsimonious VDJ recombination scenarios were assigned using the TCRdist pipeline. In a later analysis, each TCR beta chain was defined by its CDR3 amino acid sequence together with its V-gene family, and reads lacking a unique V-gene family were excluded. As a way to deal with suspected cross-contamination and a sequencing artifact, a later analysis dropped 450 to 600 nucleotide sequences that were highly shared and had low generation probability. In a later analysis, a clonal expansion index was calculated for each public chain from normalized within-repertoire ranks of inferred template counts. In a later analysis, generation probabilities were computed with a VDJ recombination model fitted to out-of-frame rearrangements, and the resulting probabilities were checked against IGoR. In a later analysis, TCR-TCR, TCR-HLA and TCR-CMV co-occurrence was scored with hypergeometric tests, and a repertoire-size bias correction was applied to TCR pairs. To estimate false discovery rates, a later analysis permuted the HLA or CMV assignments 20 times. A later analysis grouped co-occurring TCRs with DBSCAN, adding TCRdist sequence similarity when clustering within HLA-allele-positive subsets. Repertoires with fewer than 30,000 or more than 120,000 public chains, plus five repertoires with anomalous nucleotide sharing, were excluded from co-occurrence clustering. As stored in TCRdb, this immuneACCESS dataset retains in-frame rearrangements with V and J assigned. A fraction of the clones does not appear; measured against another copy, unresolved V genes explain less than half of the discrepancy, and the remainder lacks a known reason. V, J and clone size derive from that table, while D and trimming were established from the DNA sequence. The sample table holds under 150,000 clones, of which around two thirds were seen once. Roughly 8.6% of the sample is in the top ten clones.

The cohort consisted of hundreds of healthy bone marrow donors. Cohort members were all nominally healthy when sampled, although unrecorded immune exposures were likely present. The donor was CMV seropositive and belonged to the group of 250 to 300 seropositive cohort members. Every donor gave a peripheral blood sample, and the peripheral blood mononuclear cells from that sample were used for TCR beta sequencing. Genomic DNA extraction from the blood cell samples was performed with the Qiagen DNeasy Blood Extraction Kit. Material: PBMCs. The receptor was derived from a woman in her thirties or forties in good health and CMV-seropositive. This chain joins TRBV6-5 to TRBJ1-2, with TRBD1 matching 8 junction bases. The base sequence is TGTGCCAGCAGGCAGGGGGCCGGAATCTATGGCTACACCTTC. Translated, it gives CASRQGAGIYGYTF.